This T cell receptor (beta chain) was identified during a study of molecular identifiers for immune sequencing clone quantification. Notes on the study in general: Clones of above 20 RNA copies carried over 98% of effector molecules; in naive cells they carried under 1%.

Naive CD8 T cells were sorted, and the gate applied was CD8+CD4-CCR7+CD45RA+. MiXCR, run by TCRdb on the PCR reads, gives a single entry per CDR3 protein. The profile shows roughly 40,000 distinct CDR3 sequences, around a sixth of them singletons. Germline-derived CDR1 and CDR2 are SNHLY and FYNNEI. V was trimmed by 7 bases and J by 14 bases, leaving 11 bases between them. The CDR3 has 9 residues. This clonotype has only a few counts. As yet, its antigen is unknown. Sequences were obtained from naive CD8+ T cells from blood, with Jurkat cell RNA spiked in. Subset reported: FACS-sorted CD8+CD4-CCR7+CD45RA+ naive T cells. The chain links TRBV2 to TRBJ1-1; the D gene is possibly TRBD1 (5 bases). This sequence was found in a human donor in good health. Some libraries in this study had Jurkat cell RNA spiked in. CDR3 amino acids: CASKGPAFF. The CDR3 DNA follows: TGTGCCAGCAAGGGACCGGCGTTCTTT.